This TCR beta chain was obtained from a study of blood T cell repertoires in COVID-19. Study-wide context: Collection of acute and convalescent COVID-19 samples took place in the United States, Italy and Spain. T cells, B-cell-depleted T cells, or PBMCs provided the cDNA or gDNA that served as material.

Details on this clone: The junction departs from the called germline gene at one end, perhaps through a read error.

This CDR3 spans 13 amino acids. Per the authors' pipeline: Amplifying reference gene primers gave estimates of nucleated cell counts. Data came from immunoSEQ multiplex PCR; TCRdb stores just in-frame clones and leaves some out. That table is the source of V, J and clone size, and D and trimming were worked out from the DNA. The table has around 240,000 clones, 65% to 90% seen once. The sequenced material came from peripheral blood. The clonotype originates from a woman aged 40-49 years who had recovered from COVID-19. The chain is built from TRBV12-3 or TRBV12-4 and TRBJ2-2; TRBD2 matches 9 bases. CDR3 nucleotide sequence: TGCGCTGTGCCCGGGGCTAGCGGGGACTTGCTGTTTTTT. This codes for CAVPGASGDLLFF.